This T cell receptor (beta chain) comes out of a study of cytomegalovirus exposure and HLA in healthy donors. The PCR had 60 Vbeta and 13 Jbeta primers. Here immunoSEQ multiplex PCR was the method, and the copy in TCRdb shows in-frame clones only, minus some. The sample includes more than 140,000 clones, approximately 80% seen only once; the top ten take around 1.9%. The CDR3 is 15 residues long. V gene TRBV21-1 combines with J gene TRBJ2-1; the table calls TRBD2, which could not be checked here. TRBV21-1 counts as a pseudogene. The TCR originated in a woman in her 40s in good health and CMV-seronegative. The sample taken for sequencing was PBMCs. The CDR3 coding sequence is TGTGCCAGCAGCTTTAGCGGGAAGACCTACAATGAGCAGTTCTTC. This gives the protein CASSFSGKTYNEQFF.